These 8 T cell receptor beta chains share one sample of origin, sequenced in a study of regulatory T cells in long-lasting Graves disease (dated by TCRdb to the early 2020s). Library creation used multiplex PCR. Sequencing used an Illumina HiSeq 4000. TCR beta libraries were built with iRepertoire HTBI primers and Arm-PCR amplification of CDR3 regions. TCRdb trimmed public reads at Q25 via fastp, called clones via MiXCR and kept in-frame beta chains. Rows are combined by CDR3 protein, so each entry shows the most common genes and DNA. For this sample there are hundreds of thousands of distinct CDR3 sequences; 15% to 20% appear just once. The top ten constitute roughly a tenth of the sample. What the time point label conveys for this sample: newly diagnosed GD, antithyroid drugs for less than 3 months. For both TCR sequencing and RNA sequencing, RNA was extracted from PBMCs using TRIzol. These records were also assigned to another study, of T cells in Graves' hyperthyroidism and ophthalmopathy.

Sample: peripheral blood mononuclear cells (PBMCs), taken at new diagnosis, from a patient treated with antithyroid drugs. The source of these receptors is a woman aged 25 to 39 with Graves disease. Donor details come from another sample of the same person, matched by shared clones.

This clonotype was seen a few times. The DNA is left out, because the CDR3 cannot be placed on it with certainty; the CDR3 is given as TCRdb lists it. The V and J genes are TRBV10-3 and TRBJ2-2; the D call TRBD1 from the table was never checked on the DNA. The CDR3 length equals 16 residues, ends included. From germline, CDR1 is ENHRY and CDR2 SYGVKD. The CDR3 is CAISLRGRRTPGSCFF.

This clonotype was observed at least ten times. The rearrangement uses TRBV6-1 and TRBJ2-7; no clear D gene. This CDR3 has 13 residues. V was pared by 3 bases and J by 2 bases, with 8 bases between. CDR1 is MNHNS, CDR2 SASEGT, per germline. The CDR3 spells CASSDSPTYEQYF. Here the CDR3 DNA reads TGTGCCAGCAGTGACTCCCCGACCTACGAGCAGTACTTC.

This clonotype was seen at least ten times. The CDR3 here is CASSLRGTDQPQHF. The CDR3 DNA follows: TGTGCCAGCAGTTTAAGGGGGACAGATCAGCCCCAGCATTTT. This sequence joins TRBV27 and TRBJ1-5; 7 bases are a match to TRBD1. This CDR3 is built from 14 residues. The junction had 3 bases not matched to a gene; V was cut back by 2 bases and J by 5 bases. Germline V gene data show CDR1 as MNHEY and CDR2 as SMNVEV (reference sequence).

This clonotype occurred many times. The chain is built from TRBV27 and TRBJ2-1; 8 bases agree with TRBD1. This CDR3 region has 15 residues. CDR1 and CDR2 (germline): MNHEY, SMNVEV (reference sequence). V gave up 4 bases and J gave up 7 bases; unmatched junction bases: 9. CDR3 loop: CASSYPGGASNEQFF. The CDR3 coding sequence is TGTGCCAGCAGTTACCCAGGGGGCGCGTCGAATGAGCAGTTCTTC.

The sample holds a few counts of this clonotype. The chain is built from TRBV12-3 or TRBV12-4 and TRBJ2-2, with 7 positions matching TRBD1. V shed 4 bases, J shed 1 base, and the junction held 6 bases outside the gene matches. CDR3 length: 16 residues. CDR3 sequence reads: CASSSGQELNTGELFF. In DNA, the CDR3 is TGTGCCAGCAGTTCCGGACAGGAACTGAACACCGGGGAGCTGTTTTTT.

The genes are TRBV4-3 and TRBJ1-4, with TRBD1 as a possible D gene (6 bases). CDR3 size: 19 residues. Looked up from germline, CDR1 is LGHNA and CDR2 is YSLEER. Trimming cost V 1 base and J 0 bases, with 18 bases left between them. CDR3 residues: CASSQANRDSPATNEKLFF. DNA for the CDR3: TGCGCCAGCAGCCAAGCCAACAGGGATAGCCCTGCAACTAATGAAAAACTGTTTTTT.

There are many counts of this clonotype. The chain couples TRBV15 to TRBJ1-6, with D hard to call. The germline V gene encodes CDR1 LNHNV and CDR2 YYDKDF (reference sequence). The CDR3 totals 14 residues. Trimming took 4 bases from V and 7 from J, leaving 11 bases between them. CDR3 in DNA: TGTGCCACCAGCACTACTCTCGAGAATTCACCCCTCCACTTT. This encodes CATSTTLENSPLHF.

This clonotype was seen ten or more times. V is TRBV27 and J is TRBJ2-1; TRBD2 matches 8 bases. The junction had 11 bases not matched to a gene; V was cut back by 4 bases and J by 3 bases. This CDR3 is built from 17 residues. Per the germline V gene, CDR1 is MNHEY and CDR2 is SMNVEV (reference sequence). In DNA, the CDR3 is TGTGCCAGCAGTTCCCTACTAGCGGACCATTTCTACAATGAGCAGTTCTTC. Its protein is CASSSLLADHFYNEQFF.